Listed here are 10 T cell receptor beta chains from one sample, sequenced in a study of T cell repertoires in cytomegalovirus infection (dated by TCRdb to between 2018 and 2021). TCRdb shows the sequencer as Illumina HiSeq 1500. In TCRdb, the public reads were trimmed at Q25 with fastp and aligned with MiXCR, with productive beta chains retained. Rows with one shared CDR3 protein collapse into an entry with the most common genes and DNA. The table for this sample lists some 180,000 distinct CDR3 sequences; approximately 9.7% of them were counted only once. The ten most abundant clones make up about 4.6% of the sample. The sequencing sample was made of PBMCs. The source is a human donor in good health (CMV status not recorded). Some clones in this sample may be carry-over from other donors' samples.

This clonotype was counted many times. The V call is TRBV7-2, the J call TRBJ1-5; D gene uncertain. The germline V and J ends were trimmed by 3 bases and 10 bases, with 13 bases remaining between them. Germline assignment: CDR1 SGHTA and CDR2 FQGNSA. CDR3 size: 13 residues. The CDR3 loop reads CASSLGLNGPQHF. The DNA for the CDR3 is TGTGCCAGCAGCTTGGGTCTCAATGGACCCCAGCATTTT. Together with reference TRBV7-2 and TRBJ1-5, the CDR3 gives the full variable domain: GAGVSQSPSNKVTEKGKDVELRCDPISGHTALYWYRQSLGQGLEFLIYFQGNSAPDKSGLPSDRFSAERTGGSVSTLTIQRTQQEDSAVYLCASSLGLNGPQHFGDGTRLSIL.

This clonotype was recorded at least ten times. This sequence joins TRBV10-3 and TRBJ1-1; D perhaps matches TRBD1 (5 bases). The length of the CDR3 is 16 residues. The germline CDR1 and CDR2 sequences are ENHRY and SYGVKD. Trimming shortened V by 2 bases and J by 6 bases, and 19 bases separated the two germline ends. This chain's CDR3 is CAISEGGGAGRSEAFF. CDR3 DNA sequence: TGTGCCATCAGTGAGGGAGGAGGGGCCGGCCGATCTGAAGCTTTCTTT.

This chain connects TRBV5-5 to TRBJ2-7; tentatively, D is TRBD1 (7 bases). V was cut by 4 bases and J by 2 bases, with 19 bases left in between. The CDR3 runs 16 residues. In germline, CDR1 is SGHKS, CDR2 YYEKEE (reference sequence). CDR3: CASSPAGQPPPYEQYF. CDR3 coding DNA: TGTGCCAGCAGCCCGGCGGGACAGCCACCCCCCTACGAGCAGTACTTC.

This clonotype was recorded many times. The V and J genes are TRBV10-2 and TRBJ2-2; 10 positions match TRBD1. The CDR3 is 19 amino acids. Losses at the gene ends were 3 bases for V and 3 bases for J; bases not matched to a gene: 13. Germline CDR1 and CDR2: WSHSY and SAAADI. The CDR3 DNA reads TGCGCCAGCAGTGAATTTGGGACAGGGGACCCCTGGGACACCGGGGAGCTGTTTTTT. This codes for CASSEFGTGDPWDTGELFF.

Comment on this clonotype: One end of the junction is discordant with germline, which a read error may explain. The CDR3 DNA is TGTGCCAGCAGCTTTTCGCCGGAGGAAGCTTTCTTT. It translates to CASSFSPEEAFF. The V and J genes are TRBV5-3 and TRBJ1-1; D gene unclear. TRBV5-3 is labeled an ORF, and its function is uncertain. CDR3 length equals 12 residues.

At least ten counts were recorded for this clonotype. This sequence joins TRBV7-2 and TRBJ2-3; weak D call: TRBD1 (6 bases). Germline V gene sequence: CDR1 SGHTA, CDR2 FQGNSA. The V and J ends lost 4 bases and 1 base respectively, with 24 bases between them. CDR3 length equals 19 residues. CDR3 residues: CASSSPDRRQVGGTDTQYF. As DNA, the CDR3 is TGTGCCAGCAGCTCCCCCGACAGACGACAGGTCGGAGGCACAGATACGCAGTATTTT.

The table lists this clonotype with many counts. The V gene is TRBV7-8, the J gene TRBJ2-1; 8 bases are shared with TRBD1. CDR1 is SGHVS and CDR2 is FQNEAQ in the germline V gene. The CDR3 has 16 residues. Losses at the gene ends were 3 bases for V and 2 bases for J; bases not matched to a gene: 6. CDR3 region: CASSFSGTGPYNEQFF. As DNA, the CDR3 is TGTGCCAGCAGCTTTTCTGGGACAGGTCCCTACAATGAGCAGTTCTTC.

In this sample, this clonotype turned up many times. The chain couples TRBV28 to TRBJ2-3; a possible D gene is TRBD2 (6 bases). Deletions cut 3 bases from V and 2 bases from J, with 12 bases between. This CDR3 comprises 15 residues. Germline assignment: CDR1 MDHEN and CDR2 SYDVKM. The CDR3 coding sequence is TGTGCCAGCAGTTTCCCGGGACTTCCCACAGATACGCAGTATTTT. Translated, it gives CASSFPGLPTDTQYF.

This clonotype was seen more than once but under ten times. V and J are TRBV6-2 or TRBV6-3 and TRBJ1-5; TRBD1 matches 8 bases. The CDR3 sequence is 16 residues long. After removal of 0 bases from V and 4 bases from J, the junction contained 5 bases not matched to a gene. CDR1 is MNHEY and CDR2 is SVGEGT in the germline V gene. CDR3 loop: CASSYSRTGGNQPQHF. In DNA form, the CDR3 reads TGTGCCAGCAGTTACTCGAGAACAGGGGGGAATCAGCCCCAGCATTTT.

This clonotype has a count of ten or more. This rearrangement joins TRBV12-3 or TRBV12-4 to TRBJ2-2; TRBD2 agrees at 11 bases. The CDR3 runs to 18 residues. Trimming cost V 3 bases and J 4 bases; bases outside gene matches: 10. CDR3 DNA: TGTGCCAGCAGTTTTCGACCTATAGCGGGAGGGCTCACCGGGGAGCTGTTTTTT. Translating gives CASSFRPIAGGLTGELFF.